Listed here is a single TCR beta chain. What it binds is not known. This entry belongs to a study of graft-versus-host responses after intestinal transplantation. Across the study: Tacrolimus and steroids were given for about 3 years to all recipients after anti-thymocyte globulin induction.

Trimming pared 2 bases from V and 4 bases from J, leaving 21 bases between. The CDR3 covers 17 residues. Germline assignment: CDR1 MRHNA and CDR2 SNTAGT. Overall study results and limits: Graft-donor T cell macrochimerism coincided with high graft-versus-host to host-versus-graft clonal ratios in allografts.

Method: immunoSEQ multiplex PCR; TCRdb's copy keeps in-frame clones and lacks some. The profile shows tens of thousands of clones, 80% to 95% of them singletons. This TCR was recovered from a human donor who received an intestinal transplant. V is TRBV6-4 and J is TRBJ2-7; the D gene is possibly TRBD2 (6 bases). The sample consisted of unstimulated CD8+ T cells sorted from spleen or lymph node cells, taken before intestinal transplant. In DNA, the CDR3 is TGTGCCAGCAGTGACCTCATGGCGGGATCGGACCAATACGAGCAGTACTTC. As protein: CASSDLMAGSDQYEQYF.